Below, 26 T cell receptor beta chains from the same sample are listed, as sequenced in a study of CD8+ T cells in alopecia areata. The sequencing template was cDNA reverse transcribed from extracted RNA. Measured with immunoSEQ multiplex PCR; TCRdb has only the in-frame clones, and not every one. This sample yields 150,000 to 200,000 clones, of which 59% are seen a single time; about 15% belongs to the top ten. The specimen comprised CD4+ T cells sorted from blood, sampled at week 0. The origin of the receptors is a human donor with alopecia areata.

The chain couples TRBV30 to TRBJ2-7; possibly TRBD1 for D (5 bases). V was pared by 5 bases and J by 4 bases, with 12 bases between. This CDR3 is 12 amino acids long. Germline V gives CDR1 GTSNPN, CDR2 SVGIG (reference sequence). The DNA of the CDR3 is TGTGCCTGGGGACCCCAGGGATACGAGCAGTACTTC. It codes for CAWGPQGYEQYF.

The sample holds a few counts of this clone. V usage is TRBV6-1 and J usage is TRBJ2-7, with TRBD1 matching 7 bases. Germline V CDR1 and CDR2: MNHNS, SASEGT. CDR3 length equals 13 residues. V dropped 9 bases and J dropped 0; count of bases not matched to a gene: 5. This CDR3 is CASRDSHSYEQYF. The CDR3 nucleotides read TGTGCCAGTCGGGACAGCCACTCCTACGAGCAGTACTTC.

The chain carries TRBV11-2 and TRBJ1-2; D remains ambiguous. V was shortened by 0 bases and J by 5 bases, with 16 bases between the two germline ends. Germline V gene data show CDR1 as SGHAT and CDR2 as FQNNGV. The CDR3 runs to 16 residues. CDR3 residues: CASSLDRGGAGYGYTF. DNA for the CDR3: TGTGCCAGCAGCTTAGATCGGGGAGGAGCGGGATATGGCTACACCTTC. The full variable domain, rest sourced from reference TRBV11-2 and TRBJ1-2, is EAGVAQSPRYKIIEKRQSVAFWCNPISGHATLYWYQQILGQGPKLLIQFQNNGVVDDSQLPKDRFSAERLKGVDSTLKIQPAKLEDSAVYLCASSLDRGGAGYGYTFGSGTRLTVV.

The gene calls are TRBV6-1 and TRBJ2-1; the D gene is possibly TRBD2 (5 bases). CDR3 length: 12 amino acids. V shed 7 bases and J shed 6 bases, with 10 bases lying between them. The germline gives CDR1 MNHNS, CDR2 SASEGT. DNA for the CDR3: TGTGCCAGCAAGGCAGAGGGCAATGAGCAGTTCTTC. Translation: CASKAEGNEQFF.

This sequence joins TRBV11-2 and TRBJ2-7; a weak D match, TRBD2 (5 bases). The V and J ends lost 5 bases and 3 bases respectively, with 14 bases between them. The germline V gene encodes CDR1 SGHAT and CDR2 FQNNGV. The CDR3 sequence is 14 residues long. The CDR3 region has the DNA TGTGCCAGCAGCCCCGGGGAGTTCCTCTACGAGCAGTACTTC. Amino acids: CASSPGEFLYEQYF.

The chain couples TRBV30 to TRBJ2-7; D not certain. This CDR3 has 14 residues. The germline V gene has CDR1 GTSNPN and CDR2 SVGIG (reference sequence). Trimming stripped 1 base from V and 5 bases from J, with 15 bases between. The CDR3 coding sequence is TGTGCCTGGAGTGGGGGAAACAGTGCCGACGAGCAGTACTTC. Its translation is CAWSGGNSADEQYF.

This clone has just a few counts. The CDR3 coding sequence is TGTGCCTGGAGTCCGGGACAGGGGGCTGGTCAGCCCCAGCATTTT. Translating it yields CAWSPGQGAGQPQHF. The chain links TRBV30 to TRBJ1-5; TRBD1 matches 12 bases. V lost 2 bases to trimming and J lost 6 bases; unmatched junction nucleotides: 5. This CDR3 contains 15 residues. Germline V gene sequence: CDR1 GTSNPN, CDR2 SVGIG (reference sequence). Based on the CDR3 plus reference TRBV30 and TRBJ1-5, the full variable domain is SQTIHQWPATLVQPVGSPLSLECTVEGTSNPNLYWYRQAAGRGLQLLFYSVGIGQISSEVPQNLSASRPQDRQFILSSKKLLLSDSGFYLCAWSPGQGAGQPQHFGDGTRLSIL.

This rearrangement joins TRBV15 to TRBJ2-3; D uncertain. The germline V gene has CDR1 LNHNV and CDR2 YYDKDF (reference sequence). The CDR3 has 16 residues. Trimming cost V 3 bases and J 2 bases, with 15 bases left between them. CDR3 sequence reads: CATSSVRSSYTDTQYF. The CDR3 nucleotides are TGTGCCACCAGCAGCGTAAGGTCATCTTACACAGATACGCAGTATTTT.

The chain employs TRBV7-9 and TRBJ1-5; D is uncertain. Germline V gene lookup returns CDR1 SEHNR and CDR2 FQNEAQ (reference sequence). CDR3 size: 14 residues. The V end was cut by 4 bases, the J end by 6 bases, with 13 bases between. The CDR3 bases are TGTGCCAGCAGCTCCGATATGGCCTTTCAGCCCCAGCATTTT. Translation gives CASSSDMAFQPQHF.

V and J are TRBV7-2 and TRBJ1-6; a possible D gene is TRBD1 (5 bases). The CDR3 loop spans 14 amino acids. The V gene's germline CDR1 is SGHTA and CDR2 FQGNSA. The germline V and J ends were trimmed by 4 bases and 6 bases, with 10 bases remaining between them. The CDR3 reads CASSSDNPNSPLHF. DNA of the CDR3: TGTGCCAGCAGCTCGGACAACCCTAATTCACCCCTCCACTTT. The full variable domain, its missing parts supplied by reference TRBV7-2 and TRBJ1-6, is GAGVSQSPSNKVTEKGKDVELRCDPISGHTALYWYRQSLGQGLEFLIYFQGNSAPDKSGLPSDRFSAERTGGSVSTLTIQRTQQEDSAVYLCASSSDNPNSPLHFGNGTRLTVT.

This clone was observed a handful of times. This sequence joins TRBV7-9 and TRBJ2-5; no definite D call. V gave up 5 bases and J gave up 2 bases, with 12 bases separating them. CDR1 and CDR2 (germline): SEHNR, FQNEAQ (reference sequence). This CDR3 contains 14 residues. The CDR3 sequence is CASSTTGQQETQYF. The CDR3, as DNA: TGTGCCAGCAGCACGACGGGCCAGCAAGAGACCCAGTACTTC.

The genes are TRBV2 and TRBJ2-3; D perhaps matches TRBD2 (6 bases). V lost 5 bases and J 1 base, leaving 19 bases between the germline ends. Germline assignment: CDR1 SNHLY and CDR2 FYNNEI. The CDR3 is 17 amino acids. The DNA for the CDR3 is TGTGCCAGCAGTACTGGGACTCGGGGACGTGGCACAGATACGCAGTATTTT. Translating gives CASSTGTRGRGTDTQYF.

V usage is TRBV5-1 and J usage is TRBJ2-3, with D perhaps being TRBD1 or TRBD2 (5 bases each). Germline V CDR1 and CDR2: SGHRS, YFSETQ. The CDR3 covers 14 residues. Deletions cut 4 bases from V and 2 bases from J, with 11 bases between. The CDR3 loop reads CASSPGTDTDTQYF. Written as DNA, the CDR3 is TGCGCCAGCAGCCCCGGGACGGACACAGATACGCAGTATTTT.

CDR3 loop: CASSETASRGDGYTF. CDR3 bases: TGTGCCAGCAGTGAAACCGCATCCCGCGGGGATGGCTACACCTTC. The J gene is TRBJ1-2, the V gene TRBV6-1; D gene unclear. The V gene's germline CDR1 is MNHNS and CDR2 SASEGT. CDR3 length: 15 amino acids. The V end was cut by 2 bases, the J end by 6 bases, with 16 bases between.

V is TRBV10-3 and J is TRBJ1-5; D unresolved. V lost 4 bases and J 1 base, leaving 8 bases between the germline ends. Germline V gene sequence: CDR1 ENHRY, CDR2 SYGVKD. This CDR3 spans 14 amino acids. The CDR3, as DNA: TGTGCCATCAGTGGACAAGCCAGCAATCAGCCCCAGCATTTT. It is translated as CAISGQASNQPQHF.

This clone was counted only a few times. The chain combines TRBV7-9 with TRBJ2-3, with 11 bases identical to TRBD1. V shed 6 bases, J shed 1 base, and the junction held 3 bases outside the gene matches. Looked up from germline, CDR1 is SEHNR and CDR2 is FQNEAQ (reference sequence). CDR3 length: 15 amino acids. As DNA, the CDR3 is TGTGCCAGCAGTCCGGGACAGGGGGGCACAGATACGCAGTATTTT. The encoded protein is CASSPGQGGTDTQYF.

This clone was seen once. This chain links TRBV29-1 with TRBJ2-7; 7 nucleotides align to TRBD2. The CDR3 covers 14 residues. Germline CDR1 reads SQVTM; CDR2 reads ANQGSEA. The J segment lost 5 bases and the V segment lost 7 bases, leaving 14 bases of the junction unmatched. CDR3 sequence reads: CSAAPGLHSDEQYF. CDR3 nucleotide sequence: TGCAGCGCAGCCCCGGGACTACACTCGGACGAGCAGTACTTC.

The rearrangement links TRBV6-1 to TRBJ2-7; 11 bases are a match to TRBD1. This CDR3 contains 14 residues. The V gene's germline CDR1 is MNHNS and CDR2 SASEGT. Trimming cost V 6 bases and J 3 bases; bases outside gene matches: 4. Here the CDR3 DNA reads TGTGCCAGCAGAAAAGGGACAGGGGGCTACGAGCAGTACTTC. Its protein is CASRKGTGGYEQYF.

This clone has only one observation. The chain carries TRBV4-2 and TRBJ2-3, with TRBD2 identical over 7 bases. CDR3 length: 18 residues. V was clipped by 4 bases and J by 2 bases; unmatched bases: 15. Germline V gene lookup returns CDR1 LGHNA and CDR2 YNFKEQ. The CDR3 sequence is CASSPQAGLAEITDTQYF. CDR3 nucleotide sequence: TGTGCCAGCAGCCCCCAAGCTGGGCTAGCGGAGATCACAGATACGCAGTATTTT.

The chain recombines TRBV2 with TRBJ1-5; D possibly corresponds to TRBD1 (5 bases). V lost 7 bases and J 0 bases, leaving 19 bases between the germline ends. Germline V gene lookup returns CDR1 SNHLY and CDR2 FYNNEI. The CDR3 runs to 17 residues. The CDR3 coding sequence is TGTGCCAGCAATCCGGGCCCTGGGGGGTATAGCAATCAGCCCCAGCATTTT. It is translated as CASNPGPGGYSNQPQHF.

This sequence joins TRBV2 and TRBJ1-6; D not certain. Germline V gene lookup returns CDR1 SNHLY and CDR2 FYNNEI. V was shortened by 6 bases and J by 2 bases, with 11 bases between the two germline ends. The length of the CDR3 is 15 residues. CDR3 region: CASRPGGTYNSPLHF. The DNA for the CDR3 is TGTGCCAGCAGGCCGGGAGGGACCTATAATTCACCCCTCCACTTT.

The rearrangement joins TRBV6-8 to TRBJ1-2; D uncertain. Trimming took 0 bases from V and 1 from J, leaving 15 bases between them. Germline V gives CDR1 MNHGY, CDR2 SAAAGT. This CDR3 contains 17 residues. The CDR3 sequence is CASSYSNGDPNNYGYTF. The DNA for the CDR3 is TGTGCCAGCAGTTACTCGAACGGAGACCCGAATAACTATGGCTACACCTTC.

The sample holds one count of this clone. The chain combines TRBV5-1 with TRBJ2-6; D could derive from TRBD1 or TRBD2 (5 bases each). The CDR3 is 18 residues long. The V gene lost 1 base and the J gene lost 1 base, with 15 bases spanning the gap. Germline CDR1 and CDR2: SGHRS and YFSETQ. CDR3 loop: CASSLMGTAISGANVLTF. DNA of the CDR3: TGCGCCAGCAGCTTGATGGGGACGGCAATATCTGGGGCCAACGTCCTGACTTTC.

This clone occurred a few times. V is TRBV7-8 and J is TRBJ1-2; perhaps TRBD1 as D (5 bases). CDR3 length: 14 amino acids. Trimming removed 5 bases at V and 3 bases at J, with 13 bases between. Germline CDR1 is SGHVS and CDR2 is FQNEAQ. CDR3 sequence: CASSPGKGHYGYTF. The CDR3 DNA follows: TGTGCCAGCAGCCCGGGAAAGGGGCACTATGGCTACACCTTC.

The chain links TRBV7-6 to TRBJ2-7, with unresolved D. This CDR3 is 13 amino acids long. Germline CDR1 and CDR2: SGHVS and FNYEAQ. The germline V and J ends were trimmed by 1 base and 2 bases, with 6 bases remaining between them. The CDR3 DNA sequence: TGTGCCAGCAGCTTAGGGGTTGCCTACGAGCAGTACTTC. Translated, it gives CASSLGVAYEQYF. The whole variable domain, remainder taken from reference TRBV7-6 and TRBJ2-7, is GAGVSQSPRYKVTKRGQDVALRCDPISGHVSLYWYRQALGQGPEFLTYFNYEAQQDKSGLPNDRFSAERPEGSISTLTIQRTEQRDSAMYRCASSLGVAYEQYFGPGTRLTVT.

With respect to this clone: The sample holds other DNA sequences that translate to the same CDR3. The chain has TRBV25-1 and TRBJ2-6; D remains unclear. Trimming removed 6 bases at V and 4 bases at J, with 4 bases between. CDR1 is MGHDK and CDR2 is SYGVNS in the germline V gene. The CDR3 has 12 amino acids. The CDR3 protein is CASSTGANVLTF. The DNA for the CDR3 is TGTGCCAGCAGCACCGGGGCCAACGTCCTGACTTTC.